The 22 T cell receptor beta chains listed next were all sequenced from one sample in a study of post-analysis software for immune sequencing data. Their recognized antigens are unknown. The TCR beta cDNA libraries contained unique molecular identifiers. TCRdb passed the PCR reads through MiXCR, listing each CDR3 protein once. This table holds about 770,000 distinct CDR3 sequences, about 43% found once. Whole-study results and caveats: Five TRBV segments occurring more often in patients than controls included TRBV5-6, TRBV5-1 and TRBV20-1.

The sequenced sample consisted of blood. The receptors were gathered from a girl aged 5-17 years with multiple sclerosis.

The gene calls are TRBV6-2 or TRBV6-3 and TRBJ2-3; D gene unclear. Trimming cost V 2 bases and J 5 bases, with 5 bases left between them. There are 12 residues in the CDR3. Germline V CDR1 and CDR2: MNHEY, SVGEGT. The CDR3 region has the DNA TGTGCCAGCAGTTACCGTCAAGATACGCAGTATTTT. Amino acids: CASSYRQDTQYF.

The V gene is TRBV5-1, the J gene TRBJ2-5; D possibly corresponds to TRBD2 (5 bases). The J call is in doubt because the DNA end fits TRBJ2-7 better. CDR1 and CDR2 from the germline V gene are SGHRS and YFSETQ. The CDR3 has 12 amino acids. CDR3 loop: CASSSEADEQYF. CDR3 DNA sequence: TGCGCCAGCAGCTCGGAGGCGGACGAGCAGTACTTC.

In its sample, this clonotype was seen a few times. V is TRBV6-5 and J is TRBJ2-3; D remains ambiguous. The germline V and J ends were trimmed by 5 bases and 0 bases, with 12 bases remaining between them. Germline loops: CDR1 MNHEY, CDR2 SVGAGI. The CDR3 is 15 amino acids. The CDR3 DNA reads TGTGCCAGCAGTCCTAGGACCCCCAGCACAGATACGCAGTATTTT. Protein: CASSPRTPSTDTQYF.

The chain couples TRBV24-1 to TRBJ2-1; 10 bases are shared with TRBD2. V was pared by 4 bases and J by 8 bases, with 7 bases of the junction left unmatched. The germline gives CDR1 KGHDR, CDR2 SFDVKD. The CDR3 is 15 residues long. The CDR3 protein is CATSEPGLARHEQFF. The CDR3 DNA reads TGTGCCACCAGTGAACCGGGACTAGCGAGGCATGAGCAGTTCTTC.

For this clonotype: This sequence may be a read error, since a much larger clone differs from it by one base. This rearrangement joins TRBV20-1 to TRBJ2-5, with unresolved D. The J call is doubtful: the DNA matches TRBJ2-7 better. The CDR3 has 13 residues. Looked up from germline, CDR1 is DFQATT and CDR2 is SNEGSKA (reference sequence). CDR3 loop: CSVRRTATYEQYF. DNA of the CDR3: TGCAGTGTTAGAAGGACGGCCACCTACGAGCAGTACTTC.

The chain couples TRBV28 to TRBJ2-7; 8 positions agree with TRBD1. This CDR3 is 14 amino acids long. Germline trimming cut 5 bases from V and 1 base from J; bases unmatched to any gene: 4. Germline-derived CDR1 and CDR2 are MDHEN and SYDVKM. The chain's CDR3 is CASSQDRVSYEQYF. The CDR3 coding sequence is TGTGCCAGCAGTCAGGACAGGGTGTCCTACGAGCAGTACTTC.

There are a few counts of this clonotype. The V and J genes are TRBV25-1 and TRBJ2-7; 7 bases align to TRBD1. Germline assignment: CDR1 MGHDK and CDR2 SYGVNS. CDR3 size: 14 residues. The J segment lost 2 bases and the V segment lost 4 bases, leaving 5 bases of the junction unmatched. The CDR3 protein is CASSGRQGAYEQYF. CDR3 DNA sequence: TGTGCCAGCAGTGGGCGACAGGGAGCCTACGAGCAGTACTTC.

The genes are TRBV12-3 or TRBV12-4 and TRBJ2-5; a weak D match, TRBD2 (7 bases). The J call could be wrong; TRBJ2-1 is a better fit for the DNA end. CDR3 length: 12 residues. CDR3 sequence reads: CASSLGGRWQFF. In DNA form, the CDR3 reads TGTGCCAGCAGTTTGGGGGGGCGGTGGCAGTTCTTC.

The sample holds a few counts of this clonotype. The V gene is TRBV7-3, the J gene TRBJ1-2; D is perhaps TRBD1 (5 bases). Germline CDR1 reads SGHTA; CDR2 reads FQGTGA. The CDR3 consists of 15 residues. V was clipped by 0 bases and J by 4 bases, with 12 bases between them. The CDR3 bases are TGTGCCAGCAGCTTAACGTCTACAGGAATCTATGGCTACACCTTC. Translation: CASSLTSTGIYGYTF.

The chain employs TRBV24-1 and TRBJ2-1; 9 positions match TRBD2. Germline loops: CDR1 KGHDR, CDR2 SFDVKD. J was trimmed by 5 bases and V by 3 bases; bases with no gene match: 4. This CDR3 spans 15 amino acids. CDR3 in amino acids: CATSDGLATNNEQFF. The CDR3 nucleotides read TGTGCCACCAGTGATGGACTAGCGACCAACAATGAGCAGTTCTTC.

This chain joins TRBV10-3 and TRBJ1-5, with unresolved D. CDR3 size: 12 residues. Trimming removed 2 bases at V and 7 bases at J, with 6 bases between. Germline loops: CDR1 ENHRY, CDR2 SYGVKD. The CDR3 region is CAISELGQPQHF. Written as DNA, the CDR3 is TGTGCCATCAGTGAGCTGGGCCAGCCCCAGCATTTT.

In its sample, this clonotype was seen a few times. This chain uses TRBV3-1 with TRBJ2-1; 10 bases fit TRBD2. The CDR3 runs 16 residues. Trimming cost V 4 bases and J 7 bases; bases outside gene matches: 10. The germline CDR1 and CDR2 sequences are LGHDT and YNNKEL (reference sequence). In DNA, the CDR3 is TGTGCCAGCAGCCCCAATCTAGCGGGAGCTGGGAATGAGCAGTTCTTC. Protein: CASSPNLAGAGNEQFF.

This clonotype was picked up a small number of times. The rearrangement links TRBV4-1 to TRBJ2-7; weak D call: TRBD2 (6 bases). The CDR3 loop spans 16 amino acids. Deletions cut 0 bases from V and 2 bases from J, with 14 bases between. Germline V CDR1 and CDR2: MGHRA, YSYEKL. CDR3 sequence (DNA): TGCGCCAGCAGCCAAGAAGCCGGGAGAGGCGCCTACGAGCAGTACTTC. Amino acid sequence: CASSQEAGRGAYEQYF.

In its sample, this clonotype was seen a few times. This chain connects TRBV12-3 or TRBV12-4 to TRBJ1-2; D unclear. The CDR3 contains 13 residues. V shed 4 bases and J shed 4 bases, with 10 bases lying between them. CDR3 coding DNA: TGTGCCAGCAGTTCAGGAGCAGTCTATGGCTACACCTTC. Translating gives CASSSGAVYGYTF.

Written as DNA, the CDR3 is TGTGCCAGCAGCCCGGGTCTTAAAAACTATGGCTACACCTTC. The encoded protein is CASSPGLKNYGYTF. J is TRBJ1-2 and V is TRBV27; D is unresolved. The germline gives CDR1 MNHEY, CDR2 SMNVEV (reference sequence). V lost 6 bases and J lost 2, with 13 bases in between. CDR3 length: 14 amino acids.

The chain combines TRBV9 with TRBJ2-5; weak D call: TRBD2 (6 bases). Between the trimmed V and J ends, which lost 0 bases and 6 bases, there was a span of 12 bases. The CDR3 sequence is 14 residues long. Germline CDR1 reads SGDLS; CDR2 reads YYNGEE. The CDR3 coding sequence is TGTGCCAGCAGCGTAGCCGGGAGAACCCAGACCCAGTACTTC. Translated, it gives CASSVAGRTQTQYF. Looking up the rest from reference TRBV9 and TRBJ2-5 gives the full variable domain: DSGVTQTPKHLITATGQRVTLRCSPRSGDLSVYWYQQSLDQGLQFLIQYYNGEERAKGNILERFSAQQFPDLHSELNLSSLELGDSALYFCASSVAGRTQTQYFGPGTRLLVL.

This rearrangement joins TRBV7-2 to TRBJ2-5; the D gene is possibly TRBD2 (7 bases). The V end was cut by 0 bases, the J end by 11 bases, with 22 bases between. This CDR3 comprises 16 residues. The germline CDR1 and CDR2 sequences are SGHTA and FQGNSA. The CDR3, as DNA: TGTGCCAGCAGCTTAGCGGGGACACTAGCGTCCAATGAGCAGTACTTC. It yields the protein CASSLAGTLASNEQYF.

This clonotype was observed at least ten times. This chain joins TRBV20-1 and TRBJ2-4, with TRBD2 matching over 8 bases. The J segment lost 5 bases and the V segment lost 5 bases, leaving 8 bases of the junction unmatched. Per the germline V gene, CDR1 is DFQATT and CDR2 is SNEGSKA (reference sequence). This CDR3 region has 14 residues. The chain's CDR3 is CSASSGGEENIQYF. The CDR3 DNA reads as TGCAGTGCTTCTTCCGGGGGGGAGGAAAACATTCAGTACTTC.

This clonotype was detected a few times. CDR3 protein: CASSGSDPEETQYF. The CDR3 DNA follows: TGTGCCAGCAGTGGGAGTGACCCCGAGGAGACCCAGTACTTC. V usage is TRBV28 and J usage is TRBJ2-5; D is perhaps TRBD2 (5 bases). CDR1 is MDHEN, CDR2 SYDVKM, per germline. V lost 5 bases and J 5 bases, leaving 15 bases between the germline ends. This CDR3 is built from 14 residues.

This clonotype showed up just a few times. The V call is TRBV15, the J call TRBJ1-6; TRBD1 agrees at 8 bases. The CDR3 totals 16 residues. The trim removed 0 bases at V and 10 bases at J, leaving 8 bases unmatched. Germline V gives CDR1 LNHNV, CDR2 YYDKDF (reference sequence). The CDR3 region is CATSRDSDRAYSPLHF. In DNA form, the CDR3 reads TGTGCCACCAGCAGAGATTCGGACAGGGCTTACTCACCCCTCCACTTT.

This clonotype showed up just a few times. This chain connects TRBV29-1 to TRBJ2-4; a possible D gene is TRBD1 (6 bases). The J call is uncertain, as TRBJ2-7 better fits the DNA end. This CDR3 is 13 amino acids long. In germline, CDR1 is SQVTM, CDR2 ANQGSEA. The DNA of the CDR3 is TGCAGCGTTCAGGGGACCCCAGCTGGCGAGCAGTACTTC. It codes for CSVQGTPAGEQYF.

The chain combines TRBV20-1 with TRBJ2-7, with D unclear. CDR1 DFQATT and CDR2 SNEGSKA come from the germline V gene (reference sequence). V was shortened by 3 bases and J by 3 bases, with 15 bases between the two germline ends. The CDR3 totals 14 residues. For the CDR3, the DNA is TGCAGTGCTAGGCCTTCTATGAGTTACTACGAGCAGTACTTC. Translation gives CSARPSMSYYEQYF.